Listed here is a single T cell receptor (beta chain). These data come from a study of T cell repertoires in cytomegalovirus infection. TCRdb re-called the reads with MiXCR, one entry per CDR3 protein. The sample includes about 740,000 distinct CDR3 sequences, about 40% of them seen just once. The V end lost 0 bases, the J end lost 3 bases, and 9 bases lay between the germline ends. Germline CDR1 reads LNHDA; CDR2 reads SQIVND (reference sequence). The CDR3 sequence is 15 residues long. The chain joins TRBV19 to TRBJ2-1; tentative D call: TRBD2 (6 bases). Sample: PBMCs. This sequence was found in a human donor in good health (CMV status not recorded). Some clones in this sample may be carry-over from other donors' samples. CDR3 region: CASSIDLRGYNEQFF. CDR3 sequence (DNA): TGTGCCAGTAGTATAGATCTGCGGGGCTACAATGAGCAGTTCTTC.